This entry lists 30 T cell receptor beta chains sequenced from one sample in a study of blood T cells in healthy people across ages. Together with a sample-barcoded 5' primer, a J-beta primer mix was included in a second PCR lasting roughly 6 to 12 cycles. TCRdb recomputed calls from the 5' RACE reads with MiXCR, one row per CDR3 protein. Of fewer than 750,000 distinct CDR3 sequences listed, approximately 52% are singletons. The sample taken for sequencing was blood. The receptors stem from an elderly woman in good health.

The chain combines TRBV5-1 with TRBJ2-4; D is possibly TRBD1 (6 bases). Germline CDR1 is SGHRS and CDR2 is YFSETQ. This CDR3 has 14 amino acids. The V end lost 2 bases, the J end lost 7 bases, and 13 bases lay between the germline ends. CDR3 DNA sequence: TGCGCCAGCAGCTTACGGGACACCGTGAACATTCAGTACTTC. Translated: CASSLRDTVNIQYF.

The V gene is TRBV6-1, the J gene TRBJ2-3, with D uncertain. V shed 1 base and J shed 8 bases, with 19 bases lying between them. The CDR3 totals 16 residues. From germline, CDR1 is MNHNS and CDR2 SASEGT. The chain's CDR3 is CASSEGIWSPKLTQYF. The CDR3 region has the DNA TGTGCCAGCAGTGAAGGGATTTGGTCTCCGAAGCTTACGCAGTATTTT.

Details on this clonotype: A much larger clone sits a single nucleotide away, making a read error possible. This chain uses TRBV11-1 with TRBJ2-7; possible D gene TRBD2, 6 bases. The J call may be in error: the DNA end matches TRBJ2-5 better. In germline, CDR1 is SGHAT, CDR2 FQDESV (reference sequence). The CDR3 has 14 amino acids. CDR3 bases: TGTGCCGGCAGCCTTACTAGCCGAAAAGAGACCCAGTACTTC. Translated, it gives CAGSLTSRKETQYF.

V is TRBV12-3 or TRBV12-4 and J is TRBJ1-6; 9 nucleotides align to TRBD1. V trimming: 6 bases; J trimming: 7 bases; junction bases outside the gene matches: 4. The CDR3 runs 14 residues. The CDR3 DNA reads TGTGCCAGCAGGGGACAGGGCCCAAATTCACCCCTCCACTTT. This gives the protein CASRGQGPNSPLHF.

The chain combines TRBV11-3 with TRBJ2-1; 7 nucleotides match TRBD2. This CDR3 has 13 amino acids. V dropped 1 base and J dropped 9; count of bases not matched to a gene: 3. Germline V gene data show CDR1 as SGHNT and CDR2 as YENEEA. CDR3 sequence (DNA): TGTGCCAGCAGCTTAGTTGGGGGGGGTGAGCAGTTCTTC. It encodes CASSLVGGGEQFF.

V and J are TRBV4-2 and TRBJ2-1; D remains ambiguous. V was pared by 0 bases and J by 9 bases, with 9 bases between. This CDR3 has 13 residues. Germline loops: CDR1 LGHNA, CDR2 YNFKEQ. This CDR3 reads CASSQDWAAEQFF. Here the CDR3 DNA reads TGTGCCAGCAGCCAAGACTGGGCTGCTGAGCAGTTCTTC.

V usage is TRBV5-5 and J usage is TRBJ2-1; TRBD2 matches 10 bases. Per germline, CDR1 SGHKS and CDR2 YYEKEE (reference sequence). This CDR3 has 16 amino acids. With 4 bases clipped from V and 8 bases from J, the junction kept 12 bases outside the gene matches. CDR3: CASSVRASGGQDEQFF. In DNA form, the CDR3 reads TGTGCCAGCAGCGTAAGGGCTAGCGGGGGTCAGGATGAGCAGTTCTTC.

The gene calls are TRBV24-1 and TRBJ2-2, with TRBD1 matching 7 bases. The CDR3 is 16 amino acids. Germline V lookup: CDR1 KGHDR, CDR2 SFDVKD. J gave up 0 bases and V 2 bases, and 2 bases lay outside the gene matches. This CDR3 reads CATSDSGTANTGELFF. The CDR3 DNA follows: TGTGCCACCAGTGATTCCGGGACAGCGAACACCGGGGAGCTGTTTTTT.

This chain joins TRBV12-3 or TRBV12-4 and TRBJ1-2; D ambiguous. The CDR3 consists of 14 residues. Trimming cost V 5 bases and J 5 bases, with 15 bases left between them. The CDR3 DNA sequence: TGTGCCAGCAGTGCCTCCGGGAGAAAGTATGGCTACACCTTC. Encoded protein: CASSASGRKYGYTF.

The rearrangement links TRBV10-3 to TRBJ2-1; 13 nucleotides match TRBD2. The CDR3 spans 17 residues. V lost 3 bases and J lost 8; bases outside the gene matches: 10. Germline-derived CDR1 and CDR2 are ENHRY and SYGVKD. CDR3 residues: CAISETSTSGGKYEQFF. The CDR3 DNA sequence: TGTGCCATCAGTGAAACCTCGACTAGCGGGGGGAAGTATGAGCAGTTCTTC.

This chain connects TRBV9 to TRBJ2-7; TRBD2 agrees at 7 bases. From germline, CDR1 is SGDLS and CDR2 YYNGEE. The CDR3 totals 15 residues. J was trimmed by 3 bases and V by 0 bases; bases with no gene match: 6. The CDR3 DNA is TGTGCCAGCAGCGTAGGTGGGCTAGCGGACTACGAGCAGTACTTC. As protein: CASSVGGLADYEQYF.

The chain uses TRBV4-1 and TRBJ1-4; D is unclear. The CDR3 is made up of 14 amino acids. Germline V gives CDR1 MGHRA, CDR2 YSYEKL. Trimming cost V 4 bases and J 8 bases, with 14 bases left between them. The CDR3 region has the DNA TGCGCCAGCAGCCCCACGGCAGGTGGGGAAAAACTGTTTTTT. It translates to CASSPTAGGEKLFF.

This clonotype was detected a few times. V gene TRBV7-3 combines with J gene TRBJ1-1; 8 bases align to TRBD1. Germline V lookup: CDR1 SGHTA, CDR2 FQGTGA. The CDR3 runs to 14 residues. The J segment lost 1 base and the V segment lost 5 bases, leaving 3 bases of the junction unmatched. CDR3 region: CASSTGTGNTEAFF. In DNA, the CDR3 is TGTGCCAGCAGCACGGGGACAGGGAACACTGAAGCTTTCTTT.

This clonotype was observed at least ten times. The CDR3 loop is CASSIKGGPYNEQFF. The CDR3, as DNA: TGTGCCAGCAGTATAAAGGGCGGGCCCTACAATGAGCAGTTCTTC. The V and J genes are TRBV27 and TRBJ2-1; TRBD2 might be the D (5 bases). The CDR3 contains 15 residues. Trimming left V 5 bases short and J 2 bases short, with 13 bases between. Per the germline V gene, CDR1 is MNHEY and CDR2 is SMNVEV (reference sequence).

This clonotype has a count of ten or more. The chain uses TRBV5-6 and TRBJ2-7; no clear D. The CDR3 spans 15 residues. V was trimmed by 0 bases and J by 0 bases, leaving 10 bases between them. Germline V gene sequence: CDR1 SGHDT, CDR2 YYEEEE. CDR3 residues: CASSLARVSSYEQYF. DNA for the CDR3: TGTGCCAGCAGCTTGGCCCGGGTTAGCTCCTACGAGCAGTACTTC.

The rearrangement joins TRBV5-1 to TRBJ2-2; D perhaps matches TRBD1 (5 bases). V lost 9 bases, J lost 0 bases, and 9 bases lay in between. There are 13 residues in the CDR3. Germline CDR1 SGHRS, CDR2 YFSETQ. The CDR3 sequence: CATGHTNTGELFF. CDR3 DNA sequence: TGCGCCACCGGACATACGAACACCGGGGAGCTGTTTTTT.

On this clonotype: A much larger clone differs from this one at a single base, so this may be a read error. The DNA of the CDR3 is TGTGCCATCAGGGCCAGGGGGTTTAACAATGAGCAGTTCTTC. Translated, it gives CAIRARGFNNEQFF. V usage is TRBV6-1 and J usage is TRBJ2-1; 7 bases match TRBD1. The V and J ends lost 10 bases and 5 bases, in that order; junction bases with no gene match: 11. CDR1 is MNHNS and CDR2 is SASEGT in the germline V gene. This CDR3 has 14 amino acids.

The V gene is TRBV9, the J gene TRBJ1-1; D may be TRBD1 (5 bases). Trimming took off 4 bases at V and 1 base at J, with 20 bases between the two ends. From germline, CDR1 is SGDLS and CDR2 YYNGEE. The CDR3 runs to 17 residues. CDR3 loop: CASSRQHRTGQNTEAFF. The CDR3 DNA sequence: TGTGCCAGCAGCCGACAACACCGAACAGGTCAGAACACTGAAGCTTTCTTT. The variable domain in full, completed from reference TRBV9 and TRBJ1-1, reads DSGVTQTPKHLITATGQRVTLRCSPRSGDLSVYWYQQSLDQGLQFLIQYYNGEERAKGNILERFSAQQFPDLHSELNLSSLELGDSALYFCASSRQHRTGQNTEAFFGQGTRLTVV.

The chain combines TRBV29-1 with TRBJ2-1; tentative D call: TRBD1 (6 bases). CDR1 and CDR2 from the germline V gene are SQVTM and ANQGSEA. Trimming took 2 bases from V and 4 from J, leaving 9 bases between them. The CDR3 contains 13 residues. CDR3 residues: CSVERTDYNEQFF. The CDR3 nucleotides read TGCAGCGTTGAAAGGACAGATTACAATGAGCAGTTCTTC.

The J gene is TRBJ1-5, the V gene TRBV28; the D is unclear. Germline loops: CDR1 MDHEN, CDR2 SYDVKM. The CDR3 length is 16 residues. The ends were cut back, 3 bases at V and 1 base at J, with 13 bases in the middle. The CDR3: CASSLRAGPSNQPQHF. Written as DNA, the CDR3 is TGTGCCAGCAGTTTGCGGGCAGGCCCAAGCAATCAGCCCCAGCATTTT.

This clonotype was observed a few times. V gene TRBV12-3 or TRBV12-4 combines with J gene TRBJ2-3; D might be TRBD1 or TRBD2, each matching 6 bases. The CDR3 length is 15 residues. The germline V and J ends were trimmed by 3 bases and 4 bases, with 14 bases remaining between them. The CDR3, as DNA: TGTGCCAGCAGTTTTAGGGGGGCCAGGGCAGATACGCAGTATTTT. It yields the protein CASSFRGARADTQYF.

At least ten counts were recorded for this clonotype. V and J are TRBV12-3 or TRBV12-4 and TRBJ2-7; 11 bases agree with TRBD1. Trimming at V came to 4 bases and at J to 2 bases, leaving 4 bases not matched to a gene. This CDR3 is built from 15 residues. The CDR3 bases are TGTGCCAGCAGTTCCCAGGACAGGGGGCCCTACGAGCAGTACTTC. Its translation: CASSSQDRGPYEQYF.

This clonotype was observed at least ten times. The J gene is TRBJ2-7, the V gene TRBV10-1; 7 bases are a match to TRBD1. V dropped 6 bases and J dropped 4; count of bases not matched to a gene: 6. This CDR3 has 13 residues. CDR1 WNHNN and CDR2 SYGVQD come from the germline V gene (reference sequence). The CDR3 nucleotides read TGCGCCAGCAGCCGGGACAGAAAATACGAGCAGTACTTC. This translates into CASSRDRKYEQYF.

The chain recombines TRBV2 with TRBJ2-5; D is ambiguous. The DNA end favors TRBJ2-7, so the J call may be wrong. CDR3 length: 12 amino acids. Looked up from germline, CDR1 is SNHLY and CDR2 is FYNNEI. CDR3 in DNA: TGTGCCACCAGACCGACGAACTACGAGCAGTACTTC. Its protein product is CATRPTNYEQYF.

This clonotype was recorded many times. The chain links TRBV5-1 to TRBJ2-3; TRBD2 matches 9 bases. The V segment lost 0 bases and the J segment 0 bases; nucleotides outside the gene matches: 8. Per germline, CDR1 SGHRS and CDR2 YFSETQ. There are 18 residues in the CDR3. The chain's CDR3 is CASSLVSATSGSTDTQYF. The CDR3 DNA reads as TGCGCCAGCAGCTTGGTATCGGCTACTAGCGGGAGCACAGATACGCAGTATTTT. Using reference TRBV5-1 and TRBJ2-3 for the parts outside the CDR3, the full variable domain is KAGVTQTPRYLIKTRGQQVTLSCSPISGHRSVSWYQQTPGQGLQFLFEYFSETQRNKGNFPGRFSGRQFSNSRSEMNVSTLELGDSALYLCASSLVSATSGSTDTQYFGPGTRLTVL.

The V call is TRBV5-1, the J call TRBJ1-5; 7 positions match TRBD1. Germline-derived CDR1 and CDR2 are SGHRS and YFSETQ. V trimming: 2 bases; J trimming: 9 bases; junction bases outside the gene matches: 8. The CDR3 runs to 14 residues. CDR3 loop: CASSFSGGAGPQHF. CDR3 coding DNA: TGCGCCAGCAGCTTTTCAGGGGGAGCTGGGCCCCAGCATTTT.

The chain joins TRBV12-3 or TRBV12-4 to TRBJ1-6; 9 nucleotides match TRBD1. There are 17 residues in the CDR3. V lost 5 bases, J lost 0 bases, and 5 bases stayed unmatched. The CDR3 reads CASSPTGGSSYNSPLHF. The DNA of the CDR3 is TGTGCCAGCAGTCCGACAGGGGGGAGCTCCTATAATTCACCCCTCCACTTT.

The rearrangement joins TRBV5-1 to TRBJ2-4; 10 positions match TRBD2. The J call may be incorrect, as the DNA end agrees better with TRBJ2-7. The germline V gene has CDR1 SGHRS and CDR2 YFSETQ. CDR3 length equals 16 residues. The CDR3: CASSFSSGGESYEQYF. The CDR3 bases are TGCGCCAGCAGCTTCTCTAGCGGGGGTGAGTCCTACGAGCAGTACTTC.

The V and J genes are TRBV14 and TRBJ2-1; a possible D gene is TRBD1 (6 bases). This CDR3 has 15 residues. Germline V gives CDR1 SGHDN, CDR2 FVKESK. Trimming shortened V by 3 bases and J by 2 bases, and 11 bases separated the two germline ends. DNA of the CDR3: TGTGCCAGCAGCCAGGGTAGGACAGCCTACAATGAGCAGTTCTTC. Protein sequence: CASSQGRTAYNEQFF. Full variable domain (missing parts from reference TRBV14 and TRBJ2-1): EAGVTQFPSHSVIEKGQTVTLRCDPISGHDNLYWYRRVMGKEIKFLLHFVKESKQDESGMPNNRFLAERTGGTYSTLKVQPAELEDSGVYFCASSQGRTAYNEQFFGPGTRLTVL.

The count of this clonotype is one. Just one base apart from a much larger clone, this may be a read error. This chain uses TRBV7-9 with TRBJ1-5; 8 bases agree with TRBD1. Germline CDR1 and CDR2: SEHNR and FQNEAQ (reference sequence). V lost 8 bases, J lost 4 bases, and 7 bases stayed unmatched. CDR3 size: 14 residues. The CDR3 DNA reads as TGTGCCAGCGGCTCGGACAGGGCAAATCAGCCCCAGCATTTT. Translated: CASGSDRANQPQHF.